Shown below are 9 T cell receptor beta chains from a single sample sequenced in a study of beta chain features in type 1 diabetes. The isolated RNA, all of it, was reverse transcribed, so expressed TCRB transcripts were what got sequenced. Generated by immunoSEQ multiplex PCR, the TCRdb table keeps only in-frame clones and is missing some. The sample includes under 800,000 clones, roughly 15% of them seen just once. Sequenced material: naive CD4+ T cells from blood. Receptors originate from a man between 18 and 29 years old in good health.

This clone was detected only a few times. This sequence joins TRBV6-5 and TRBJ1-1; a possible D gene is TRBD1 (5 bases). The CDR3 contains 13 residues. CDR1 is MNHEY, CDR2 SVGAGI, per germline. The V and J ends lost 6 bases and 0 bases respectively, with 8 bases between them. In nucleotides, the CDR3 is TGTGCCAGCAGACCGACAGTGAACACTGAAGCTTTCTTT. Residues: CASRPTVNTEAFF.

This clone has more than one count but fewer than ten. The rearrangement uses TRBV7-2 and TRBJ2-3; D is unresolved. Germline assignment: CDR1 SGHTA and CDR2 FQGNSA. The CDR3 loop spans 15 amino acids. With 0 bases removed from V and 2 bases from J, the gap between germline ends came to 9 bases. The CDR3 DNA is TGTGCCAGCAGCTTAGCAGGTCTTTACACAGATACGCAGTATTTT. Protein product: CASSLAGLYTDTQYF. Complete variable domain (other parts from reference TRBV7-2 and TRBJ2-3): GAGVSQSPSNKVTEKGKDVELRCDPISGHTALYWYRQSLGQGLEFLIYFQGNSAPDKSGLPSDRFSAERTGGSVSTLTIQRTQQEDSAVYLCASSLAGLYTDTQYFGPGTRLTVL.

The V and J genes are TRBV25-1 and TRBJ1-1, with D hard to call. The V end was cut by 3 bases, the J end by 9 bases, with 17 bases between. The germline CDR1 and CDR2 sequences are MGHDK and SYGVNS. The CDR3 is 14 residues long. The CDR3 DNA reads TGTGCCAGCAGTGACGGGGTCGGGCCCGACAAAGCTTTCTTT. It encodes CASSDGVGPDKAFF.

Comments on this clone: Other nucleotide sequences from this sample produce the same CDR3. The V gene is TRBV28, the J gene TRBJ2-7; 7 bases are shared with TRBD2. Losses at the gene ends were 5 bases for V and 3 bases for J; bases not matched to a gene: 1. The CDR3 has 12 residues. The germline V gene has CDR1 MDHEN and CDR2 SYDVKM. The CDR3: CASSRTSYEQYF. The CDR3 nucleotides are TGTGCCAGCAGTAGGACTAGCTACGAGCAGTACTTC. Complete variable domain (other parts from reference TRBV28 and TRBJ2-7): DVKVTQSSRYLVKRTGEKVFLECVQDMDHENMFWYRQDPGLGLRLIYFSYDVKMKEKGDIPEGYSVSREKKERFSLILESASTNQTSMYLCASSRTSYEQYFGPGTRLTVT.

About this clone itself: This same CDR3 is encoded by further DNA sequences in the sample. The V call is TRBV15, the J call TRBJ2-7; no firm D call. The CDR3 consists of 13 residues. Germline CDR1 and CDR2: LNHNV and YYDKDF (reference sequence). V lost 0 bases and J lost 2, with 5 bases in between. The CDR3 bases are TGTGCCACCAGCAGAGACCCCGCCTACGAGCAGTACTTC. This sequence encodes CATSRDPAYEQYF.

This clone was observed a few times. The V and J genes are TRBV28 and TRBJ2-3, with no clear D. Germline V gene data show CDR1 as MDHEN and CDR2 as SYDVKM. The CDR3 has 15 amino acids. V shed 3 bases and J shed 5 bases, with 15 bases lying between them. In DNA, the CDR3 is TGTGCCAGCAGTTTTGATGGGTCGCGGAAAGATACGCAGTATTTT. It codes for CASSFDGSRKDTQYF.

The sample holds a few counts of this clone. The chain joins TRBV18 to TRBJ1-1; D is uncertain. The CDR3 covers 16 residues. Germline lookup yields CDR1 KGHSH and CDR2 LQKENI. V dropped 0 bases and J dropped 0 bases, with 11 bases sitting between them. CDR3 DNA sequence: TGTGCCAGCTCACCACCGAATGGGCCGATGAACACTGAAGCTTTCTTT. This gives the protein CASSPPNGPMNTEAFF.

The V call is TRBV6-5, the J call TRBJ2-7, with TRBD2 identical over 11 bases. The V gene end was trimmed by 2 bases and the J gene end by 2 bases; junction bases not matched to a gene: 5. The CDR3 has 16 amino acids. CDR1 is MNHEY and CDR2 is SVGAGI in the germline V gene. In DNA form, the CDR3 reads TGTGCCAGCAGTTACACTAGCGGGAGTCCTACCTACGAGCAGTACTTC. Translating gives CASSYTSGSPTYEQYF.

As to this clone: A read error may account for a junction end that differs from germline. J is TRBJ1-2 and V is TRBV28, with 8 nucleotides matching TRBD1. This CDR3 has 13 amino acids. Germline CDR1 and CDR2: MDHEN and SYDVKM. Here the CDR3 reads CASSLELGQACRF. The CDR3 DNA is TGTGCCAGCAGTTTAGAATTGGGACAGGCCTGCCGATTC.